Only a few counts were recorded for the clone carrying this T cell receptor beta chain. Amplification of TCR beta CDR3 regions used RNA as the template. When the TCR CDR3 underwent first-round RT-PCR, the HTBI primer set was used. From the multiplex PCR reads, TCRdb called clonotypes with MiXCR, one entry per CDR3 protein. The table includes about 570,000 distinct CDR3 sequences, roughly 15% detected once. The germline gives CDR1 SGHDT, CDR2 YYEEEE. The CDR3 is made up of 15 amino acids. Between the trimmed V and J ends, which lost 0 bases and 5 bases, there was a span of 12 bases. The data stem from a study of T cells in Graves' hyperthyroidism and ophthalmopathy.

This clonotype was sampled from a woman in her 40s with Graves' hyperthyroidism. Sequencing was carried out using blood. The gene calls are TRBV5-6 and TRBJ1-3, with D tentatively TRBD1 (5 bases). CDR3 sequence: CASSLGQAGRNTIYF. The CDR3 nucleotides are TGTGCCAGCAGCTTGGGTCAGGCGGGACGAAACACCATATATTTT.